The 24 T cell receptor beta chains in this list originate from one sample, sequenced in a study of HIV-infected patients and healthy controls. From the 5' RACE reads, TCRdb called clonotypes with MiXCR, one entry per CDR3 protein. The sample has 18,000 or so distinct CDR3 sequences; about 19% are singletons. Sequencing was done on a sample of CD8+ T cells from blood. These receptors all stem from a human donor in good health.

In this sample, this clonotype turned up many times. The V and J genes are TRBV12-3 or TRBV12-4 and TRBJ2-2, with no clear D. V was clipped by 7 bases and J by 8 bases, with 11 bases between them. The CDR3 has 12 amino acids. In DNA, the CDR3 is TGTGCCAGCACCCCCCTCCGAGGGGAGCTGTTTTTT. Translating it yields CASTPLRGELFF.

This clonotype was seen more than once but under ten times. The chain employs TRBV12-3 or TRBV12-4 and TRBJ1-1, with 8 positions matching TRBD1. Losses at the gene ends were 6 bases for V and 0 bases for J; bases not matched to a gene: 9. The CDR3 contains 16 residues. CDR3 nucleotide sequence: TGTGCCAGCAGCCCCCCGAGACAGGGGATGAACACTGAAGCTTTCTTT. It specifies CASSPPRQGMNTEAFF.

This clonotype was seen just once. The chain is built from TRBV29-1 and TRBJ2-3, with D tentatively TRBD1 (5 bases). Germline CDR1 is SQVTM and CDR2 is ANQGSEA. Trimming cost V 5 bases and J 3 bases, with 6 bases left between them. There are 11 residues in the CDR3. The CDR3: CSVQGTDTQYF. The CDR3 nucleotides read TGCAGCGTTCAGGGTACAGATACGCAGTATTTT.

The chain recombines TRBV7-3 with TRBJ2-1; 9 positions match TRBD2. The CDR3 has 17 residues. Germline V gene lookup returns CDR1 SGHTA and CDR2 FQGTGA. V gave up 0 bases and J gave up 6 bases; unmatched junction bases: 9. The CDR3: CASSLTSGGPFANEQFF. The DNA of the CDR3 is TGTGCCAGCAGCTTAACTAGCGGGGGACCCTTTGCCAATGAGCAGTTCTTC.

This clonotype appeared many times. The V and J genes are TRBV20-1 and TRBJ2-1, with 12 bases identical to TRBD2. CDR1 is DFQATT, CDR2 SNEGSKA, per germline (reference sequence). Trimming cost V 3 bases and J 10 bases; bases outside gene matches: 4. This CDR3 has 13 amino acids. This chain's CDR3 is CSARTSGGLEQFF. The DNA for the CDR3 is TGCAGTGCTAGGACTAGCGGGGGCCTGGAGCAGTTCTTC.

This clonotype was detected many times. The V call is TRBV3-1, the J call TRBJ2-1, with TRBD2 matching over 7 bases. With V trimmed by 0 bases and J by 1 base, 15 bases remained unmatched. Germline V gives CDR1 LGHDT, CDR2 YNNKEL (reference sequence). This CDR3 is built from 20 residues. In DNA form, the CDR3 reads TGTGCCAGCAGCCAAGATCGAAGGAAACTAGCGAGGCTTTCCTACAATGAGCAGTTCTTC. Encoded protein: CASSQDRRKLARLSYNEQFF.

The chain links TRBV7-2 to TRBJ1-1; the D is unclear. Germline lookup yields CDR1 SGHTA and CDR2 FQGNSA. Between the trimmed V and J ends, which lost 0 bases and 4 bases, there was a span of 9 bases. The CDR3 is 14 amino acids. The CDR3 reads CASSLAQWGTEAFF. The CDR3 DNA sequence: TGTGCCAGCAGCTTAGCTCAGTGGGGCACTGAAGCTTTCTTT.

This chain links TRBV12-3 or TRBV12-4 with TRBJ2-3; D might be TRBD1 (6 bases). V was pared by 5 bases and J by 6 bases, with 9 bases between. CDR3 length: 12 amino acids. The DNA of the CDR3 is TGTGCCAGCAGTACAGGGACCGATACGCAGTATTTT. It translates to CASSTGTDTQYF.

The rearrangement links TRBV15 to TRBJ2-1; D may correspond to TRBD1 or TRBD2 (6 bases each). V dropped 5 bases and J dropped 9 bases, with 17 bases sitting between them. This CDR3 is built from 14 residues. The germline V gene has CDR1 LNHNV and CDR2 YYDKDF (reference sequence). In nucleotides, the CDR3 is TGTGCCACCAGCGGCCCGGGGGCCAATAGTGAGCAGTTCTTC. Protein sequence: CATSGPGANSEQFF.

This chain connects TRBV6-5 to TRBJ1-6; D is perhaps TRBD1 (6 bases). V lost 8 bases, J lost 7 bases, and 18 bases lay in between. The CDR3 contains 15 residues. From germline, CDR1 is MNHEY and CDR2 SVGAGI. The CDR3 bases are TGTGCCAGCCGGGTCTTACCAGGGGCGAATTCACCCCTCCACTTT. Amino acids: CASRVLPGANSPLHF.

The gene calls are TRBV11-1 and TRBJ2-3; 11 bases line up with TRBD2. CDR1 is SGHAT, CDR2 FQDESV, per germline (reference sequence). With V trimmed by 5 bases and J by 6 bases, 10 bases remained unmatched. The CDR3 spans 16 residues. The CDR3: CASSLKLAGALDTQYF. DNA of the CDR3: TGTGCCAGCAGCCTGAAACTAGCGGGGGCGTTGGATACGCAGTATTTT.

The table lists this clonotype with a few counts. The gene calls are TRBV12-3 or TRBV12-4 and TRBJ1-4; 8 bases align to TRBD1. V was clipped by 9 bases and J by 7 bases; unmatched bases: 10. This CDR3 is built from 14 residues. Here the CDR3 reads CASSSGGGSEKLFF. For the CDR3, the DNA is TGTGCCAGTAGCTCAGGGGGCGGGAGTGAAAAACTGTTTTTT.

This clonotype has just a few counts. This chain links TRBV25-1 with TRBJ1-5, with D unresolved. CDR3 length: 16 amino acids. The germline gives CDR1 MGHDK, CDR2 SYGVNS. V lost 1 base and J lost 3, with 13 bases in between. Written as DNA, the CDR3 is TGTGCCAGCAGTGAATTCCCTCTAGGTACCAATCAGCCCCAGCATTTT. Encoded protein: CASSEFPLGTNQPQHF.

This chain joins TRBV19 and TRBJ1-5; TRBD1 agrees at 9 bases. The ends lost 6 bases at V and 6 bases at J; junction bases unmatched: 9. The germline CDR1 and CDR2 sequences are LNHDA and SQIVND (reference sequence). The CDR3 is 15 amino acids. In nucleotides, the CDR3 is TGTGCCAGTAGAGAATTACAGGGGGCAGGTCAGCCCCAGCATTTT. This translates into CASRELQGAGQPQHF.

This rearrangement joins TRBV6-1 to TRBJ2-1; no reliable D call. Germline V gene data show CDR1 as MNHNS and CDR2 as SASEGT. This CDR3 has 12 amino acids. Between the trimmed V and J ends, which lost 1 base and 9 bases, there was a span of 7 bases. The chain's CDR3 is CASSEGFFEQFF. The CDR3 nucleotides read TGTGCCAGCAGTGAAGGGTTTTTTGAGCAGTTCTTC.

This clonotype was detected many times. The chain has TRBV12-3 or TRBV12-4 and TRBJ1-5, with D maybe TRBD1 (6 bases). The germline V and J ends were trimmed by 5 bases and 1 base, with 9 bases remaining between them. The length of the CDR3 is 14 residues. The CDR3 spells CASSPTGSNQPQHF. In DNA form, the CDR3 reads TGTGCCAGCAGTCCAACAGGGAGCAATCAGCCCCAGCATTTT.

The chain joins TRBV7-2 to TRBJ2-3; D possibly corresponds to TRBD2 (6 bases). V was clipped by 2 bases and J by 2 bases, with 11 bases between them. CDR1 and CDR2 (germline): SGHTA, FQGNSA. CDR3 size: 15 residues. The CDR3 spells CASSLSGGATDTQYF. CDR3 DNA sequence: TGTGCCAGCAGCTTATCGGGCGGGGCCACAGATACGCAGTATTTT.

The CDR3 here is CASSPSVGGTDTQYF. CDR3 sequence (DNA): TGTGCCAGCAGCCCCTCGGTGGGTGGCACAGATACGCAGTATTTT. The rearrangement uses TRBV6-5 and TRBJ2-3; D remains ambiguous. Germline-derived CDR1 and CDR2 are MNHEY and SVGAGI. V shed 6 bases and J shed 1 base, with 14 bases lying between them. The CDR3 contains 15 residues.

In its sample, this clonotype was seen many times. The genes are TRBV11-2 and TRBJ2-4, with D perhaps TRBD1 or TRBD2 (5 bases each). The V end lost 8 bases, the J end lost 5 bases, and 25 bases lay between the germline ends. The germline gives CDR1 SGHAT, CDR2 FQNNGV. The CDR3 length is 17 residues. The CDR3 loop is CASADRDLGLRQNIQYF. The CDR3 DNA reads TGTGCCAGCGCAGACCGGGACCTCGGGCTAAGGCAAAACATTCAGTACTTC.

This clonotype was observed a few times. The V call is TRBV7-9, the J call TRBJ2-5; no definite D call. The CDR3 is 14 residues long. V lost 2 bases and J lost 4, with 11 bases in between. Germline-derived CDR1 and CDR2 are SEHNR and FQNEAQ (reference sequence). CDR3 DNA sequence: TGTGCCAGCAGCTTACGGCTAGGTGGAGAGACCCAGTACTTC. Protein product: CASSLRLGGETQYF.

CDR3 loop: CAWSRAGESGANVLTF. CDR3 DNA sequence: TGTGCCTGGAGTAGGGCGGGTGAATCTGGGGCCAACGTCCTGACTTTC. The chain uses TRBV30 and TRBJ2-6; D might be TRBD2 (5 bases). Germline-derived CDR1 and CDR2 are GTSNPN and SVGIG (reference sequence). Trimming took 2 bases from V and 1 from J, leaving 12 bases between them. This CDR3 has 16 residues.

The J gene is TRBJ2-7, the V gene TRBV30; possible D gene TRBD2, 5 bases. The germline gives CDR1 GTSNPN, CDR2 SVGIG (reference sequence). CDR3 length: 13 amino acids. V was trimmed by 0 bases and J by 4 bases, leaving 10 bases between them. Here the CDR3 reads CAWSVKGGYEQYF. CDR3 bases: TGTGCCTGGAGTGTAAAGGGCGGGTACGAGCAGTACTTC.

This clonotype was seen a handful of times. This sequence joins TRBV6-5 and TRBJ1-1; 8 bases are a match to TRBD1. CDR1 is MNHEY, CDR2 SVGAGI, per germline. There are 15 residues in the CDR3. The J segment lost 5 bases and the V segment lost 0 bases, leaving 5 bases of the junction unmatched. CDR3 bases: TGTGCCAGCAGTTACTCGACAGGGGTAGTGACTGAAGCTTTCTTT. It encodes CASSYSTGVVTEAFF.

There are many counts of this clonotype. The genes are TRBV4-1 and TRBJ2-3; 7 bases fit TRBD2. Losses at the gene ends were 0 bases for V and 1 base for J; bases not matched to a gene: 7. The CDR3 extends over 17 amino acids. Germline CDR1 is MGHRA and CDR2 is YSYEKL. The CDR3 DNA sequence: TGCGCCAGCAGCCAAGATCCCCAGGGAGGGGGCACAGATACGCAGTATTTT. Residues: CASSQDPQGGGTDTQYF.